These 4 T cell receptor beta chains were all obtained from the same sample, sequenced in a study of shared clonotypes between healthy human individuals. TCRdb's copy holds only in-frame clones and misses some; the assay was immunoSEQ multiplex PCR. The repertoire holds a few million clones, just under 95% seen once, with approximately 0.4% in the top ten. The sample consisted of naive CD4+ T cells from PBMCs. Specified subset: CD45RA+ positively selected. Receptors originate from a man younger than 35 in good health. Some clones in this sample may be carry-over from other donors' samples.

The genes are TRBV7-9 and TRBJ1-5; no clear D. The CDR3 has 16 amino acids. Per the germline V gene, CDR1 is SEHNR and CDR2 is FQNEAQ (reference sequence). V was shortened by 5 bases and J by 0 bases, with 14 bases between the two germline ends. The CDR3 DNA is TGTGCCAGCAGCCCGGTCGGGGTGGATAGCAATCAGCCCCAGCATTTT. Translated, it gives CASSPVGVDSNQPQHF.

The rearrangement uses TRBV5-4 and TRBJ1-2; TRBD1 might be the D (5 bases). Germline V lookup: CDR1 SGHNT, CDR2 YYREEE (reference sequence). With 1 base removed from V and 4 bases from J, the gap between germline ends came to 14 bases. The CDR3 has 15 amino acids. The CDR3 DNA follows: TGTGCCAGCAGCTTGCAGGGTAATCCTCGCTATGGCTACACCTTC. Translating gives CASSLQGNPRYGYTF.

The rearrangement uses TRBV11-2 and TRBJ2-7; no definite D call. The CDR3 length is 16 residues. V dropped 1 base and J dropped 0 bases, with 13 bases sitting between them. The germline CDR1 and CDR2 sequences are SGHAT and FQNNGV. CDR3 protein: CASSLGGLTVSYEQYF. The CDR3 coding sequence is TGTGCCAGCAGCTTAGGGGGTCTCACCGTCTCCTACGAGCAGTACTTC.

This clone showed up just once. The CDR3 spells CAWSEIGSRDEQYF. CDR3 DNA sequence: TGTGCCTGGAGTGAGATCGGGAGTCGCGACGAGCAGTACTTC. The chain uses TRBV30 and TRBJ2-7; perhaps TRBD2 as D (6 bases). Per the germline V gene, CDR1 is GTSNPN and CDR2 is SVGIG (reference sequence). V was trimmed by 1 base and J by 5 bases, leaving 15 bases between them. CDR3 size: 14 residues.